These 22 T cell receptor beta chains were sequenced from one sample in a study of blood T cell repertoires in COVID-19. The protocol was immunoSEQ multiplex PCR, while the TCRdb copy is restricted to in-frame clones and leaves out a portion. The repertoire includes over 200,000 clones, around four fifths of them detected once, and roughly 2.5% sits in the top ten. The sample comprised peripheral blood. These receptor sequences come from a woman aged 40 to 50 with active or convalescent COVID-19.

This clone was counted only a few times. The CDR3 sequence is CASTPVRPGGHQNTEAFF. CDR3 DNA: TGTGCCAGTACCCCCGTTCGGCCAGGGGGCCATCAGAACACTGAAGCTTTCTTT. The chain has TRBV19 and TRBJ1-1, with TRBD1 matching 8 bases. Per the germline V gene, CDR1 is LNHDA and CDR2 is SQIVND (reference sequence). The CDR3 totals 18 residues. V shed 7 bases, J shed 1 base, and the junction held 17 bases outside the gene matches.

This chain joins TRBV6-5 and TRBJ1-2; 8 bases are shared with TRBD1. With 6 bases clipped from V and 9 bases from J, the junction kept 3 bases outside the gene matches. The length of the CDR3 is 11 residues. Germline V CDR1 and CDR2: MNHEY, SVGAGI. The CDR3 loop reads CASSRQGRYTF. Here the CDR3 DNA reads TGTGCCAGCAGCCGACAGGGGCGCTACACCTTC.

The V gene is TRBV3-1 (or the pseudogene TRBV3-2), the J gene TRBJ1-3; 8 bases are a match to TRBD1. The J segment lost 6 bases and the V segment lost 4 bases, leaving 8 bases of the junction unmatched. Germline values: CDR1 LGHDT, CDR2 YNNKEL (reference sequence). The CDR3 length is 15 residues. The CDR3 bases are TGTGCCAGCAGCCCAGAGGACAGGGTTAAAAACACCATATATTTT. It codes for CASSPEDRVKNTIYF.

This rearrangement joins TRBV5-1 to TRBJ2-5; 10 bases are shared with TRBD1. The CDR3 has 14 amino acids. V lost 0 bases and J lost 5; bases outside the gene matches: 1. Per the germline V gene, CDR1 is SGHRS and CDR2 is YFSETQ. The CDR3 DNA reads as TGCGCCAGCAGCTTGGAGGGACAGGGGGAGACCCAGTACTTC. The encoded protein is CASSLEGQGETQYF.

This rearrangement joins TRBV7-2 to TRBJ1-6; D gene ambiguous. Trimming shortened V by 1 base and J by 0 bases, and 7 bases separated the two germline ends. Germline V gene data show CDR1 as SGHTA and CDR2 as FQGNSA. The CDR3 is 16 amino acids. The CDR3 sequence: CASSLGVSSYNSPLHF. In DNA, the CDR3 is TGTGCCAGCAGCTTAGGAGTGAGCTCCTATAATTCACCCCTCCACTTT.

The V gene is TRBV7-9, the J gene TRBJ1-4; 7 bases align to TRBD1. The V and J ends lost 4 bases and 7 bases, in that order; junction bases with no gene match: 9. The germline V gene encodes CDR1 SEHNR and CDR2 FQNEAQ (reference sequence). CDR3 length: 15 amino acids. CDR3 bases: TGTGCCAGCAGCTCCCCTGGGACAGCAATTGAAAAACTGTTTTTT. Translation gives CASSSPGTAIEKLFF.

The chain links TRBV5-1 to TRBJ2-7; 14 nucleotides align to TRBD2. CDR3 length: 16 residues. From germline, CDR1 is SGHRS and CDR2 YFSETQ. Unmatched junction bases numbered 8, after V lost 4 bases and J lost 5 bases. DNA for the CDR3: TGCGCCAGCAGCGAGACCGGGACTAGCGGGAGAAACGAGCAGTACTTC. This translates into CASSETGTSGRNEQYF.

This CDR3 is CASSFILLSSYEQYF. CDR3 nucleotide sequence: TGTGCCAGCAGTTTTATCCTCTTGAGCTCCTACGAGCAGTACTTC. V and J are TRBV28 and TRBJ2-7; no firm D call. V lost 3 bases, J lost 0 bases, and 12 bases lay in between. The CDR3 is 15 residues long. The germline V gene encodes CDR1 MDHEN and CDR2 SYDVKM.

The V call is TRBV5-1, the J call TRBJ2-5; 11 nucleotides align to TRBD2. Germline V gene lookup returns CDR1 SGHRS and CDR2 YFSETQ. This CDR3 spans 15 amino acids. The V and J ends lost 5 bases and 1 base, in that order; junction bases with no gene match: 4. In DNA, the CDR3 is TGCGCCAGCAGGATAGCGGGGGGGCCCCAAGAGACCCAGTACTTC. It specifies CASRIAGGPQETQYF.

The chain couples TRBV7-2 to TRBJ2-5; D perhaps matches TRBD1 (6 bases). V lost 5 bases to trimming and J lost 2 bases, with 9 bases between them. There are 13 residues in the CDR3. The V gene's germline CDR1 is SGHTA and CDR2 FQGNSA. The CDR3 DNA is TGTGCCAGCAGCCTTGACAGGCAAGAGACCCAGTACTTC. This translates into CASSLDRQETQYF.

The chain employs TRBV6-4 and TRBJ2-1; 8 positions match TRBD2. Trimming at V came to 8 bases and at J to 2 bases, leaving 8 bases not matched to a gene. This CDR3 comprises 15 residues. Germline V gene sequence: CDR1 MRHNA, CDR2 SNTAGT. The CDR3: CASAEAGGTYNEQFF. The CDR3 DNA reads TGTGCCAGCGCGGAGGCGGGGGGAACCTACAATGAGCAGTTCTTC.

This chain uses TRBV7-3 with TRBJ2-1; 9 bases agree with TRBD2. CDR1 and CDR2 (germline): SGHTA, FQGTGA. Unmatched junction bases numbered 3, after V lost 3 bases and J lost 6 bases. The CDR3 consists of 14 residues. The CDR3 is CASSFSGRGNEQFF. The CDR3, as DNA: TGTGCCAGCAGCTTTAGCGGGAGAGGCAATGAGCAGTTCTTC.

V is TRBV20-1 and J is TRBJ1-1, with D possibly TRBD1 on 5 matching bases. CDR1 DFQATT and CDR2 SNEGSKA come from the germline V gene (reference sequence). The CDR3 is 16 amino acids. Trimming took off 3 bases at V and 0 bases at J, with 17 bases between the two ends. The CDR3 DNA sequence: TGCAGTGCTAGTAAAGGCAGCGGGACCATGAACACTGAAGCTTTCTTT. It specifies CSASKGSGTMNTEAFF.

The chain links TRBV27 to TRBJ2-1, with a tentative D call TRBD2 (5 bases). CDR1 is MNHEY, CDR2 SMNVEV, per germline (reference sequence). The V end lost 5 bases, the J end lost 6 bases, and 17 bases lay between the germline ends. The CDR3 totals 15 residues. The chain's CDR3 is CASSPRPGVPNEQFF. The DNA of the CDR3 is TGTGCCAGCAGTCCAAGGCCCGGGGTACCCAATGAGCAGTTCTTC.

The CDR3 here is CASSGFQGRNSPLHF. The DNA for the CDR3 is TGTGCCAGCAGCGGGTTTCAGGGGCGGAATTCACCCCTCCACTTT. The chain carries TRBV5-6 and TRBJ1-6; D is possibly TRBD1 (6 bases). From germline, CDR1 is SGHDT and CDR2 YYEEEE. V shed 4 bases and J shed 7 bases, with 15 bases lying between them. This CDR3 comprises 15 residues.

This clone was counted only a few times. This chain joins TRBV3-1 (or the pseudogene TRBV3-2) and TRBJ2-1; 10 bases agree with TRBD2. The ends lost 3 bases at V and 7 bases at J; junction bases unmatched: 6. Germline V lookup: CDR1 LGHDT, CDR2 YNNKEL (reference sequence). The CDR3 sequence is 15 residues long. CDR3 region: CASSHILAGDNEQFF. CDR3 sequence (DNA): TGTGCCAGCAGCCATATTCTAGCGGGAGATAATGAGCAGTTCTTC.

The chain is built from TRBV5-1 and TRBJ1-1; TRBD1 aligns across 7 bases. The germline gives CDR1 SGHRS, CDR2 YFSETQ. The junction had 8 bases not matched to a gene; V was cut back by 2 bases and J by 4 bases. This CDR3 is built from 15 residues. The CDR3 here is CASSFSAGGRTEAFF. As DNA, the CDR3 is TGCGCCAGCAGCTTCTCGGCAGGGGGTCGCACTGAAGCTTTCTTT.

This chain uses TRBV6-5 with TRBJ1-4; D is uncertain. V was shortened by 7 bases and J by 7 bases, with 10 bases between the two germline ends. Per the germline V gene, CDR1 is MNHEY and CDR2 is SVGAGI. CDR3 length equals 12 residues. CDR3 DNA: TGTGCCAGCACCCTGGGCCGTGAAAAACTGTTTTTT. Its protein product is CASTLGREKLFF.

This clone was detected a few times. The rearrangement uses TRBV10-3 and TRBJ1-2; the D gene is possibly TRBD1 (6 bases). The CDR3 extends over 13 amino acids. Germline V gives CDR1 ENHRY, CDR2 SYGVKD. Trimming cost V 4 bases and J 3 bases, with 9 bases left between them. The CDR3 loop reads CAISVRQDYGYTF. The DNA of the CDR3 is TGTGCCATCAGTGTCCGACAGGACTATGGCTACACCTTC.

This clone has more than one count but fewer than ten. The chain is built from TRBV28 and TRBJ2-7, with TRBD1 matching 10 bases. Germline V gene data show CDR1 as MDHEN and CDR2 as SYDVKM. The CDR3 sequence is 14 residues long. J gave up 1 base and V 6 bases, and 3 bases lay outside the gene matches. CDR3 loop: CASRGTGESYEQYF. For the CDR3, the DNA is TGTGCCAGCAGGGGGACAGGGGAATCCTACGAGCAGTACTTC.

Here the CDR3 reads CASSLGTSVSTDTQYF. CDR3 in DNA: TGCGCCAGCAGCCTGGGGACTAGCGTTAGCACAGATACGCAGTATTTT. V and J are TRBV5-1 and TRBJ2-3, with 10 bases matching TRBD2. Germline V gives CDR1 SGHRS, CDR2 YFSETQ. J lost 0 bases, V lost 4 bases, and 5 bases had no gene match. This CDR3 has 16 residues.

The CDR3 DNA reads as TGTGCCAGCAGCTTCGTCGCAGGGAATGAAAAACTGTTTTTT. The encoded protein is CASSFVAGNEKLFF. The J gene is TRBJ1-4, the V gene TRBV7-2, with a tentative D call TRBD1 (5 bases). The germline CDR1 and CDR2 sequences are SGHTA and FQGNSA. Trimming stripped 3 bases from V and 5 bases from J, with 10 bases between. This CDR3 comprises 14 residues. Supplemented by reference TRBV7-2 and TRBJ1-4, the full variable domain reads GAGVSQSPSNKVTEKGKDVELRCDPISGHTALYWYRQSLGQGLEFLIYFQGNSAPDKSGLPSDRFSAERTGGSVSTLTIQRTQQEDSAVYLCASSFVAGNEKLFFGSGTQLSVL.